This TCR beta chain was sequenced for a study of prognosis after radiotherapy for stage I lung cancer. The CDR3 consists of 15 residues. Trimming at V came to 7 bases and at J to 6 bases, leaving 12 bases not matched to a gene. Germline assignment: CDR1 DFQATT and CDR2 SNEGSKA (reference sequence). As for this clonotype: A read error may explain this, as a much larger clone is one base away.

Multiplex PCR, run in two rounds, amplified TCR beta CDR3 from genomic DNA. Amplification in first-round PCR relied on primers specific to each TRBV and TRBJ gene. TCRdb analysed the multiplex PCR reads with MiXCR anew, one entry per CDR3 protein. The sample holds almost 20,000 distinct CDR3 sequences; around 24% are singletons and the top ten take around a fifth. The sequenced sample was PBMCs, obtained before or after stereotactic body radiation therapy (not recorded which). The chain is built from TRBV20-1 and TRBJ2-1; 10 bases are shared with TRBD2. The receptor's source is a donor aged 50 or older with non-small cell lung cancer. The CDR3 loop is CSVSGGYEEFNEQFF. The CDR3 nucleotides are TGCAGTGTTAGCGGGGGGTACGAGGAGTTCAATGAGCAGTTCTTC.